This T cell receptor (beta chain) stems from a study of regulatory T cells in long-lasting Graves disease. Germline V gene data show CDR1 as LNHNV and CDR2 as YYDKDF (reference sequence). CDR3 length: 15 amino acids. V gave up 0 bases and J gave up 3 bases, with 10 bases separating them. The time point was: newly diagnosed GD, antithyroid drugs for less than 3 months. Following extraction of RNA from PBMCs, that RNA was used to make the TCR library. Combining iRepertoire HTBI primers with Arm-PCR of CDR3 regions, the authors built TCR beta libraries. From the multiplex PCR reads, TCRdb called clonotypes with MiXCR, one entry per CDR3 protein. Counted here are about 430,000 distinct CDR3 sequences, approximately 15% occurring once; the ten biggest clones make up over 7.5%. The sample also formed part of further work on T cells in Graves' hyperthyroidism and ophthalmopathy.

This clonotype originated in a woman between 40 and 55 years old with Graves disease. The chain is built from TRBV15 and TRBJ2-3; D is uncertain. Sequenced material: peripheral blood mononuclear cells (PBMCs), taken at new diagnosis, from a patient treated with antithyroid drugs. In DNA, the CDR3 is TGTGCCACCAGCAGAGATGGGGTCGTGACAGATACGCAGTATTTT. Translating gives CATSRDGVVTDTQYF.